A single sample gave rise to the 24 T cell receptor beta chains below, sequenced in a study of T cell clonality in common variable immunodeficiency (dated by TCRdb to between 2014 and 2017). Libraries were constructed by the immunoSEQ multiplex PCR assay. This is the immuneACCESS table as TCRdb keeps it, with only in-frame sequences that have V and J called. A part of the clones is gone; compared with another copy, unresolved V genes explain less than half, and the rest is unexplained. The table shows some 45,000 clones here, with no singletons. The leading ten clones occupy about 6.5% of the sample. Sequenced material: peripheral blood mononuclear cells. Receptors originate from a person aged 18 to 75 in good health.

This clone showed up many times. The read is 3 residues too short to cover the CDR3 end, so that end is filled in from the germline J gene. The chain joins TRBV30 to TRBJ2-7; 8 positions match TRBD2. Germline values: CDR1 GTSNPN, CDR2 SVGIG (reference sequence). This CDR3 contains 14 residues. V dropped 0 bases and J dropped 5; count of bases not matched to a gene: 6. The CDR3 bases that were read are TGTGCCTGGAGTGTGGTAGCGGGGTTCGACGAG. This encodes CAWSVVAGFDE. The whole CDR3 sequence is CAWSVVAGFDEQYF.

In regard to this clone: The observed sequence ends 3 residues before the CDR3 terminus, with the missing tail filled in from the germline J gene. This chain connects TRBV4-2 to TRBJ2-7; 12 nucleotides line up with TRBD2. There are 15 residues in the CDR3. The V segment lost 3 bases and the J segment 3 bases; nucleotides outside the gene matches: 3. Germline lookup yields CDR1 LGHNA and CDR2 YNFKEQ. The DNA read from the CDR3 is TGTGCCAGCAGCCAGCAGACTAGCGGGGGCTACGAG. Its translation is CASSQQTSGGYE. The whole CDR3 sequence is CASSQQTSGGYEQYF.

This clone has a count of ten or more. The read ends 3 residues shy of where the CDR3 ends; the end is completed using the germline J gene. The chain combines TRBV6-4 with TRBJ2-1, with D perhaps matching TRBD2 (7 bases). This CDR3 spans 14 amino acids. CDR1 and CDR2 (germline): MRHNA, SNTAGT. V was clipped by 4 bases and J by 7 bases, with 14 bases between them. The part of the CDR3 DNA that was read is TGTGCCAGCAGTGCCGGCGGGGGCGGGAATGAG. Encoded protein: CASSAGGGGNE. The entire CDR3 sequence reads CASSAGGGGNEQFF.

This clone was seen repeatedly, ten times or more. The CDR3 end is not reached by the read, which stops 3 residues before it; the germline J gene fills it in. The J gene is TRBJ1-4, the V gene TRBV30, with D unresolved. This CDR3 comprises 15 residues. Germline V gives CDR1 GTSNPN, CDR2 SVGIG (reference sequence). V gave up 2 bases and J gave up 7 bases, with 17 bases separating them. The part of the CDR3 DNA that was read is TGTGCCTGGAGTATGGGCAGAACACCTCTTGAAAAA. Amino acids: CAWSMGRTPLEK. In full, the CDR3 reads CAWSMGRTPLEKLFF.

At least ten counts were recorded for this clone. The sequenced fragment ends 3 residues before the CDR3 boundary, so the rest is inferred from the germline J gene. The chain uses TRBV6-1 and TRBJ1-5; a weak D match, TRBD1 (5 bases). The V end was cut by 1 base, the J end by 3 bases, with 7 bases between. Germline CDR1 reads MNHNS; CDR2 reads SASEGT. The length of the CDR3 is 14 residues. The CDR3 here is CASSEGQFNQPQHF. The CDR3 DNA, read in part, is TGTGCCAGCAGTGAAGGACAGTTCAATCAGCCC.

This clone was seen many times. The read falls 3 residues short of the CDR3 end, and the missing part is taken from the germline J gene. This chain connects TRBV6-1 to TRBJ1-5; D unresolved. The CDR3 extends over 15 amino acids. Germline V CDR1 and CDR2: MNHNS, SASEGT. V lost 4 bases, J lost 1 base, and 11 bases lay in between. The part of the CDR3 DNA that was read is TGTGCCAGCAGTGTCATGGCCCACAGCAATCAGCCC. Translation gives CASSVMAHSNQP. From start to end, the CDR3 is CASSVMAHSNQPQHF.

This clone was counted ten times or more. The DNA ends 3 residues before the CDR3 does, and the rest of the CDR3 is filled in from the germline J gene. The chain couples TRBV6-2 or TRBV6-3 to TRBJ2-5, with 7 bases matching TRBD1. The CDR3 has 16 residues. Germline V CDR1 and CDR2: MNHEY, SVGEGT. V shed 2 bases, J shed 1 base, and the junction held 7 bases outside the gene matches. Here the CDR3 reads CASSYASGTVQETQYF. Incomplete CDR3 DNA: TGTGCCAGCAGTTACGCCTCGGGGACAGTCCAAGAGACC.

In its sample, this clone was seen many times. The observed sequence ends 3 residues before the CDR3 terminus, with the missing tail filled in from the germline J gene. The chain carries TRBV7-9 and TRBJ1-5; D unresolved. Germline V CDR1 and CDR2: SEHNR, FQNEAQ (reference sequence). The CDR3 is made up of 12 amino acids. V lost 3 bases, J lost 5 bases, and 5 bases lay in between. The chain's CDR3 is CASSFPDQPQHF. The CDR3 bases that were read are TGTGCCAGCAGCTTCCCGGATCAGCCC.

Note on this clone: The read terminates 3 residues ahead of where the CDR3 ends, so the germline J gene completes it. The chain is built from TRBV2 and TRBJ1-6; 7 nucleotides match TRBD1. Germline values: CDR1 SNHLY, CDR2 FYNNEI. V was pared by 6 bases and J by 6 bases, with 5 bases of the junction left unmatched. The CDR3 has 14 residues. Here the CDR3 reads CASRTGTVNSPLHF. The DNA read from the CDR3 is TGTGCCAGCAGAACCGGGACAGTTAATTCACCC.

Ten or more counts support this clone. The read is 3 residues too short to cover the CDR3 end, so that end is filled in from the germline J gene. The rearrangement joins TRBV5-1 to TRBJ2-5; TRBD2 aligns across 14 bases. Germline CDR1 and CDR2: SGHRS and YFSETQ. V lost 4 bases, J lost 5 bases, and 4 bases stayed unmatched. This CDR3 has 15 residues. CDR3 DNA, as far as it was read: TGCGCCAGCAGCACGACTAGCGGGGGGGCCGAGACC. This gives the protein CASSTTSGGAET. From start to end, the CDR3 is CASSTTSGGAETQYF.

This clone was observed many times. Read coverage stops 3 residues before the CDR3 terminus; the germline J gene supplies the remainder. The chain employs TRBV5-1 and TRBJ2-1, with 9 nucleotides matching TRBD2. The length of the CDR3 is 15 residues. Germline V lookup: CDR1 SGHRS, CDR2 YFSETQ. Trimming at V came to 4 bases and at J to 2 bases, leaving 4 bases not matched to a gene. CDR3 DNA, as far as it was read: TGCGCCAGCAGCACCGCGGGGGGGACCTACAATGAG. This encodes CASSTAGGTYNE. The entire CDR3 reads CASSTAGGTYNEQFF.

This clone was seen at least ten times. Read sequence stops 3 residues before the CDR3 end, and the germline J gene provides the missing end. The chain joins TRBV29-1 to TRBJ1-1; D is unclear. Germline values: CDR1 SQVTM, CDR2 ANQGSEA. Trimming cost V 5 bases and J 7 bases, with 8 bases left between them. The CDR3 runs 10 residues. Here the CDR3 reads CSVLLYEAFF. Incomplete CDR3 DNA: TGCAGCGTTCTCCTTTATGAA.

This clone was recorded many times. Read data end 3 residues before the CDR3 end; the end is taken from the germline J gene. This rearrangement joins TRBV5-1 to TRBJ2-1; 8 bases line up with TRBD2. The germline V gene encodes CDR1 SGHRS and CDR2 YFSETQ. Losses at the gene ends were 3 bases for V and 7 bases for J; bases not matched to a gene: 15. The CDR3 extends over 17 amino acids. The DNA read from the CDR3 is TGCGCCAGCAGCTACTCCACCGGGGGGGCCTTTATAAATGAG. Protein sequence: CASSYSTGGAFINE. The full CDR3 protein is CASSYSTGGAFINEQFF.

At least ten counts were recorded for this clone. The DNA ends 3 residues before the CDR3 does, and the rest of the CDR3 is filled in from the germline J gene. The chain has TRBV7-2 and TRBJ1-2, with TRBD1 identical over 7 bases. Per the germline V gene, CDR1 is SGHTA and CDR2 is FQGNSA. The trim removed 11 bases at V and 1 base at J, leaving 10 bases unmatched. The CDR3 contains 14 residues. The sequenced part of the CDR3 DNA is TGTGCCGCAACTACAGGGGAAAGTAACTATGGC. Its protein is CAATTGESNYG. The entire CDR3 is CAATTGESNYGYTF.

This clone was observed at least ten times. The CDR3 end lies 3 residues beyond the end of the read and is filled in from the germline J gene. The chain joins TRBV6-1 to TRBJ2-7, with D perhaps TRBD2 (5 bases). Trimming took 4 bases from V and 3 from J, leaving 10 bases between them. There are 13 residues in the CDR3. CDR1 MNHNS and CDR2 SASEGT come from the germline V gene. The CDR3: CASSALRGYEQYF. The CDR3 DNA, read in part, is TGTGCCAGCAGTGCTCTTCGGGGCTACGAG.

This clone has ten or more counts. The read is 3 residues too short to cover the CDR3 end, so that end is filled in from the germline J gene. This sequence joins TRBV5-1 and TRBJ2-7; 7 bases match TRBD1. The ends lost 3 bases at V and 6 bases at J; junction bases unmatched: 9. Germline V CDR1 and CDR2: SGHRS, YFSETQ. The CDR3 has 14 amino acids. CDR3 DNA (partial): TGCGCCAGCAGCTACACAGCACAGGGGCTCGAG. Protein product: CASSYTAQGLE. The whole CDR3 sequence reads CASSYTAQGLEQYF.

Many counts were recorded for this clone. The CDR3 is cut off 3 residues early in the read; its end comes from the germline J gene. The V and J genes are TRBV19 and TRBJ1-4; D possibly corresponds to TRBD1 (5 bases). In germline, CDR1 is LNHDA, CDR2 SQIVND (reference sequence). V lost 4 bases and J lost 0, with 9 bases in between. The CDR3 totals 15 residues. The CDR3 reads CASSRGRTTNEKLFF. The sequenced part of the CDR3 DNA is TGTGCCAGTAGTAGGGGCAGGACAACTAATGAAAAA.

This clone has more than one count but fewer than ten. The CDR3 extends 3 residues past the end of the read, so its final part is completed from the germline J gene. This chain joins TRBV19 and TRBJ1-5; 8 bases fit TRBD1. V lost 5 bases to trimming and J lost 3 bases; unmatched junction nucleotides: 9. The germline V gene has CDR1 LNHDA and CDR2 SQIVND (reference sequence). The CDR3 has 16 amino acids. This CDR3 reads CASSPITGGINQPQHF. CDR3 DNA (partial): TGTGCCAGTAGTCCCATCACAGGGGGGATCAATCAGCCC.

This clone was counted ten times or more. The CDR3 end falls 3 residues outside the read, so it is completed with the germline J gene. The V call is TRBV30, the J call TRBJ2-5, with D possibly being TRBD2 (6 bases). V lost 0 bases, J lost 5 bases, and 16 bases lay in between. The V gene's germline CDR1 is GTSNPN and CDR2 SVGIG (reference sequence). The CDR3 extends over 15 amino acids. The CDR3 sequence is CAWSVASAKRETQYF. CDR3 bases read: TGTGCCTGGAGTGTAGCTAGCGCCAAGAGGGAGACC.

This clone has at least ten counts. The CDR3 is CASSTGITQYF. CDR3 DNA (partial): TGTGCCAGCAGTACAGGAATTACG. The chain is built from TRBV12-3 or TRBV12-4 and TRBJ2-3; D is perhaps TRBD1 (5 bases). The read ends 3 residues shy of where the CDR3 ends; the end is completed using the germline J gene. The CDR3 consists of 11 residues. V was clipped by 5 bases and J by 8 bases, with 8 bases between them.

This clone was observed many times. With the read ending 3 residues before the CDR3 end, the germline J gene is used to fill in that end. The rearrangement joins TRBV7-2 to TRBJ1-6; D unresolved. The length of the CDR3 is 14 residues. The germline CDR1 and CDR2 sequences are SGHTA and FQGNSA. V was trimmed by 2 bases and J by 6 bases, leaving 8 bases between them. The DNA read from the CDR3 is TGTGCCAGCAGCTTAAAAGTTAGTAATTCACCC. Encoded protein: CASSLKVSNSP. The CDR3 reads in full as CASSLKVSNSPLHF.

This clone was seen a few times. The CDR3 end is not reached by the read, which stops 3 residues before it; the germline J gene fills it in. V gene TRBV6-2 or TRBV6-3 combines with J gene TRBJ2-2, with D possibly being TRBD1 (6 bases). CDR1 is MNHEY and CDR2 is SVGEGT in the germline V gene. This CDR3 contains 17 residues. CDR3 DNA (partial): TGTGCCAGCAGTCGGGCCACCTGGGGGCTACGGAATTCACCG. It yields the protein CASSRATWGLRNSP. The entire CDR3 sequence reads CASSRATWGLRNSPLFF.

This clone was recorded many times. The read stops 3 residues short of the end of the CDR3; the missing end is completed from the germline J gene. The V gene is TRBV4-1, the J gene TRBJ2-3; 8 bases fit TRBD2. Germline V gene data show CDR1 as MGHRA and CDR2 as YSYEKL. This CDR3 region has 16 residues. The covered CDR3 bases are TGCGCCAGCAGCCAAGATCTATCGGGGGGGATTCAGCCG. Protein: CASSQDLSGGIQP. The whole CDR3 sequence is CASSQDLSGGIQPQYF.

This clone has at least ten counts. CDR3 amino acids: CASSLVVQGLTEAFF. The part of the CDR3 DNA that was read is TGTGCCAGCAGTTTAGTCGTTCAGGGCCTCACTGAA. The genes are TRBV12-3 or TRBV12-4 and TRBJ1-1; the D gene is possibly TRBD1 (5 bases). The read ends 3 residues shy of where the CDR3 ends; the end is completed using the germline J gene. CDR3 size: 15 residues. With 1 base removed from V and 4 bases from J, the gap between germline ends came to 13 bases.